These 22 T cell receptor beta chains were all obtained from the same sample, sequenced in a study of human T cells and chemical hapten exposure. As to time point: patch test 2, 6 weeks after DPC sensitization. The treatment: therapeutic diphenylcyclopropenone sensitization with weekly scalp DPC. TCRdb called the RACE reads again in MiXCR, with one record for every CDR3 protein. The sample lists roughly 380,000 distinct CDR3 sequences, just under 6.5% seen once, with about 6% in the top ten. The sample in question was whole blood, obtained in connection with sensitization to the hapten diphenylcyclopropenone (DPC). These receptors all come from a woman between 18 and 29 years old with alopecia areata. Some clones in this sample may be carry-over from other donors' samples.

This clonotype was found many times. CDR3 sequence reads: CATSRDYSFEQGGAEAFF. The CDR3 region has the DNA TGTGCCACCAGCAGAGATTACTCTTTTGAGCAAGGAGGAGCTGAAGCTTTCTTT. The genes are TRBV15 and TRBJ1-1, with D unresolved. Per the germline V gene, CDR1 is LNHNV and CDR2 is YYDKDF (reference sequence). V was trimmed by 0 bases and J by 6 bases, leaving 23 bases between them. CDR3 length equals 18 residues.

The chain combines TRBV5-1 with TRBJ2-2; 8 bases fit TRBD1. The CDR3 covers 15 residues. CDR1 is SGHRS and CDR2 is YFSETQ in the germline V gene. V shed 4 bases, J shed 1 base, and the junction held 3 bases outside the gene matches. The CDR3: CASSRGTGNTGELFF. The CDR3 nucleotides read TGCGCCAGCAGCCGGGGGACAGGGAACACCGGGGAGCTGTTTTTT.

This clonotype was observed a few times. The CDR3 DNA follows: TGTGCCACCAGTGATCCAGCCGGGGAGGGTAGTAGCAATCAGCCCCAGCATTTT. This encodes CATSDPAGEGSSNQPQHF. This chain uses TRBV24-1 with TRBJ1-5; no clear D. The CDR3 runs 18 residues. V lost 3 bases to trimming and J lost 0 bases, with 17 bases between them. Germline V gives CDR1 KGHDR, CDR2 SFDVKD.

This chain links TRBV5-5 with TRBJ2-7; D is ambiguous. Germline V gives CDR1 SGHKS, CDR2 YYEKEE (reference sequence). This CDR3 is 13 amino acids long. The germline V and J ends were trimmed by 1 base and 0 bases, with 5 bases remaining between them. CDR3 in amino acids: CASSLTDSYEQYF. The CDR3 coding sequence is TGTGCCAGCAGCTTGACGGACTCCTACGAGCAGTACTTC.

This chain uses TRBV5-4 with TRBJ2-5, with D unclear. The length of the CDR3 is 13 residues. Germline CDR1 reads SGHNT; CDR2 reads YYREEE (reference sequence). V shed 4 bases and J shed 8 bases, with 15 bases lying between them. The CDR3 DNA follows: TGTGCCAGCAGCGCCTTACCCCGAAACACCCAGTACTTC. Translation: CASSALPRNTQYF. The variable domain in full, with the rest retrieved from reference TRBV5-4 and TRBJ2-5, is ETGVTQSPTHLIKTRGQQVTLRCSSQSGHNTVSWYQQALGQGPQFIFQYYREEENGRGNFPPRFSGLQFPNYSSELNVNALELDDSALYLCASSALPRNTQYFGPGTRLLVL.

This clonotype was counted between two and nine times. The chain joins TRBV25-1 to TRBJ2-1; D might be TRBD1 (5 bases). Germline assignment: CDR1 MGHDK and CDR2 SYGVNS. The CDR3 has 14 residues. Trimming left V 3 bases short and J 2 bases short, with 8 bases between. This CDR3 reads CASSDRETYNEQFF. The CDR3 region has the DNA TGTGCCAGCAGTGACAGGGAAACCTACAATGAGCAGTTCTTC. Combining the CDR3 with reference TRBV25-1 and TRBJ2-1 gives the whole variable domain EADIYQTPRYLVIGTGKKITLECSQTMGHDKMYWYQQDPGMELHLIHYSYGVNSTEKGDLSSESTVSRIRTEHFPLTLESARPSHTSQYLCASSDRETYNEQFFGPGTRLTVL.

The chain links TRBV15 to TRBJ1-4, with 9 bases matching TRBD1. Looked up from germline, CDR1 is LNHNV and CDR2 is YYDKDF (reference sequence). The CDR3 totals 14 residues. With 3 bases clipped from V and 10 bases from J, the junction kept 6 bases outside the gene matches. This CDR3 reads CATSSRDRAPKLFF. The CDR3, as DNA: TGTGCCACCAGCAGTCGGGACAGGGCTCCAAAACTGTTTTTT.

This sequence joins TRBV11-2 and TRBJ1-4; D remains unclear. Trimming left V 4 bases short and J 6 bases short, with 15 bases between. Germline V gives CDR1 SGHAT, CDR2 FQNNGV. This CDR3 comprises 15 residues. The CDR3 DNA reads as TGTGCCAGCAGCTCGAACGAGGAGGGATATGAAAAACTGTTTTTT. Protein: CASSSNEEGYEKLFF.

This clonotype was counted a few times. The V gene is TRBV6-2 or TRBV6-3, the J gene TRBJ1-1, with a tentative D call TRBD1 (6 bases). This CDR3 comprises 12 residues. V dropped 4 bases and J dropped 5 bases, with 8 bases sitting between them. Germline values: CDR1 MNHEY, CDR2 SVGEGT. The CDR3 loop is CASSLGQTEAFF. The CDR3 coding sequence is TGTGCCAGCAGTTTAGGACAGACTGAAGCTTTCTTT.

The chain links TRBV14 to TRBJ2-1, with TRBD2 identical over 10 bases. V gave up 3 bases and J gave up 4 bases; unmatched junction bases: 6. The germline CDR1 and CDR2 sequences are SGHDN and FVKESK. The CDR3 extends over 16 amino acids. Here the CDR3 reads CASSQRGTSVYNEQFF. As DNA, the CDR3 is TGTGCCAGCAGCCAGCGTGGGACTAGCGTTTACAATGAGCAGTTCTTC.

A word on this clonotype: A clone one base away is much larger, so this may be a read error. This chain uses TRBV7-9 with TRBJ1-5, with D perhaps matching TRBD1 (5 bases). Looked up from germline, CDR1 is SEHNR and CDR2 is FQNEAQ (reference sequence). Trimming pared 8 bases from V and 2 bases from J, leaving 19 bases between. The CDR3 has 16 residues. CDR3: CASGSWGRDGNQPQHF. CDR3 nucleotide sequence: TGTGCCAGCGGCTCCTGGGGCAGGGATGGCAATCAGCCCCAGCATTTT.

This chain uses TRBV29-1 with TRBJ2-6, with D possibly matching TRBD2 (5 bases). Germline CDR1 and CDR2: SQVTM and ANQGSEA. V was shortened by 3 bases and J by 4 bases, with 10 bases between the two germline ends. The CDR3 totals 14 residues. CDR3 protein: CSVEGSYGANVLTF. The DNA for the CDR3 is TGCAGCGTTGAGGGGAGTTACGGGGCCAACGTCCTGACTTTC.

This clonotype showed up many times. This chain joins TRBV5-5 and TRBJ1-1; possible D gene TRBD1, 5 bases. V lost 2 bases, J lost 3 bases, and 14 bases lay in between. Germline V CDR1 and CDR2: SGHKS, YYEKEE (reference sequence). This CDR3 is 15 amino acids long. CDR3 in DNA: TGTGCCAGCAGCTTTTCCGGGGGACGAGACACTGAAGCTTTCTTT. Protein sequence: CASSFSGGRDTEAFF.

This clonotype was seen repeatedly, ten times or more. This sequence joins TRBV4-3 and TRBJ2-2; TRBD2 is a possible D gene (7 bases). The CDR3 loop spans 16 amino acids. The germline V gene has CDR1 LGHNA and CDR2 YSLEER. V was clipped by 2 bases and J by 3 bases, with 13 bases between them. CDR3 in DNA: TGCGCCAGCAGCCAACTCCGGGGGGCCGACACCGGGGAGCTGTTTTTT. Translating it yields CASSQLRGADTGELFF.

CDR3 coding DNA: TGTGCCAGCAGCTTCCTGACAGGGAGGTTGACCTACGAGCAGTACTTC. It yields the protein CASSFLTGRLTYEQYF. The J gene is TRBJ2-7, the V gene TRBV7-9; D is possibly TRBD1 (7 bases). The CDR3 spans 16 residues. The germline V gene encodes CDR1 SEHNR and CDR2 FQNEAQ (reference sequence). Deletions cut 3 bases from V and 2 bases from J, with 17 bases between.

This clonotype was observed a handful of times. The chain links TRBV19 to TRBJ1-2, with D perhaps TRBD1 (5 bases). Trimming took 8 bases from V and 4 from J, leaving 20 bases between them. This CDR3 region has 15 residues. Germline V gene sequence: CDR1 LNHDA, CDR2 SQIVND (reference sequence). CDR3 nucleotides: TGTGCCAGTCACCCTCGGGACTTAATCTTCTATGGCTACACCTTC. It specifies CASHPRDLIFYGYTF. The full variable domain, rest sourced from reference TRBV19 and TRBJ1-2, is DGGITQSPKYLFRKEGQNVTLSCEQNLNHDAMYWYRQDPGQGLRLIYYSQIVNDFQKGDIAEGYSVSREKKESFPLTVTSAQKNPTAFYLCASHPRDLIFYGYTFGSGTRLTVV.

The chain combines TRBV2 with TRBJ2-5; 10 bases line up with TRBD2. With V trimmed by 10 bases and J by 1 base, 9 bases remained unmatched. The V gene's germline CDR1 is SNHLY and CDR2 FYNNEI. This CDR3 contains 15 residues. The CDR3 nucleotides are TGTGCCACCCCTCGGAGCGGGGGGGCCCAAGAGACCCAGTACTTC. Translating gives CATPRSGGAQETQYF.

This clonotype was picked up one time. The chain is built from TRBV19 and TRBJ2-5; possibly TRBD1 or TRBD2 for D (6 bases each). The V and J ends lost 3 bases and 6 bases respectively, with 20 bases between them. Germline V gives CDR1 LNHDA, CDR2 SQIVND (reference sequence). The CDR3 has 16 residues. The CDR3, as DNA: TGTGCCAGTAGTATGGGGACACAGGGAGGAGAGCAGACCCAGTACTTC. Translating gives CASSMGTQGGEQTQYF.

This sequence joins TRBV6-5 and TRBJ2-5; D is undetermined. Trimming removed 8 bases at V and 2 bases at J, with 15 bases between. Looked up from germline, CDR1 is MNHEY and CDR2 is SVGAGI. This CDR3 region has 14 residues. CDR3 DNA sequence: TGTGCCAGCCGCGTGCGTCGCTCTCAAGAGACCCAGTACTTC. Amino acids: CASRVRRSQETQYF.

CDR3 loop: CASSRTVAGELFF. The DNA for the CDR3 is TGTGCCAGCAGCAGGACCGTGGCGGGGGAGCTGTTTTTT. The chain uses TRBV7-2 and TRBJ2-2; D is unclear. V was pared by 5 bases and J by 8 bases, with 12 bases between. The germline V gene has CDR1 SGHTA and CDR2 FQGNSA. This CDR3 has 13 residues.

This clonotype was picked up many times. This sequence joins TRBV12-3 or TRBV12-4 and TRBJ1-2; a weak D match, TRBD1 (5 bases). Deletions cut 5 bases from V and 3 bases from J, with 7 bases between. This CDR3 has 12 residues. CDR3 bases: TGTGCCAGCAGTAAGGGGTACTATGGCTACACCTTC. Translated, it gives CASSKGYYGYTF.

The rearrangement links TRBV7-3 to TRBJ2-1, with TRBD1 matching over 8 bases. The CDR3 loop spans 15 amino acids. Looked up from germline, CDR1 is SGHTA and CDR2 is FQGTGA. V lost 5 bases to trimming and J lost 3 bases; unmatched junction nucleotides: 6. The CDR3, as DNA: TGTGCCAGCAGCCTAGAGGGACAGGACTACAATGAGCAGTTCTTC. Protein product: CASSLEGQDYNEQFF.